Sequencing of this TCR beta chain was carried out in a study of shared clonotypes between healthy human individuals. For the study at large: Samples came from two female and a few male donors aged 18 to 49. Notes on the study in general: Non-shared clonotypes showed lower generation probabilities than clonotypes common to all four donors.

Replicate PCRs for sorted subsets used roughly 200 ng DNA; this equaled some 30,000 T cell genomes. Only in-frame clones appear in the TCRdb table, and some are missing; sequencing was by immunoSEQ multiplex PCR. The top ten hold under 2% of the sample, which has around 2.1 million clones, under 95% seen once. Trimming cost V 4 bases and J 10 bases; bases outside gene matches: 11. The CDR3 is made up of 16 amino acids. Germline CDR1 reads SGHNT; CDR2 reads YYREEE (reference sequence). This clone was seen once. Its antigen is currently unknown. The naive CD8 subset, CD45RO-negative cells positively selected for CCR7, excluded terminally differentiated effector memory CD45RA+ cells.

V and J are TRBV5-4 and TRBJ1-4; 12 bases line up with TRBD1. This receptor was identified in a young man in good health. Some clones in this sample may be carry-over from other donors' samples. The sequenced material came from naive CD8+ T cells from PBMCs. CDR3 sequence (DNA): TGTGCCAGCAGCCGTTTCTCCGGGACAGGGGGCAGAAAACTGTTTTTT. Encoded protein: CASSRFSGTGGRKLFF.